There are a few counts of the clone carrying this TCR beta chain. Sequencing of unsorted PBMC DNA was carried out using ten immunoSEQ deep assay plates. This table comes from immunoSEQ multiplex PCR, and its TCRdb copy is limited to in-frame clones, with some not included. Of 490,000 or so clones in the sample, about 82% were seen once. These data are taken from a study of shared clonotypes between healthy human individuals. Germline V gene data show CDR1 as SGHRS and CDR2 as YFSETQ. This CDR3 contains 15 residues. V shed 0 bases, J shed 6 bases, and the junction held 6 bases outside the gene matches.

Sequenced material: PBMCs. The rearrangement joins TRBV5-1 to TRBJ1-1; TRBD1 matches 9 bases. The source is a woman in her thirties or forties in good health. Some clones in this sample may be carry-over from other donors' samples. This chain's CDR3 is CASSLGTGDVPEAFF. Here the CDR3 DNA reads TGCGCCAGCAGCTTGGGGACAGGGGACGTCCCTGAAGCTTTCTTT. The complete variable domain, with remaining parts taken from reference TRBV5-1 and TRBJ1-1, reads KAGVTQTPRYLIKTRGQQVTLSCSPISGHRSVSWYQQTPGQGLQFLFEYFSETQRNKGNFPGRFSGRQFSNSRSEMNVSTLELGDSALYLCASSLGTGDVPEAFFGQGTRLTVV.